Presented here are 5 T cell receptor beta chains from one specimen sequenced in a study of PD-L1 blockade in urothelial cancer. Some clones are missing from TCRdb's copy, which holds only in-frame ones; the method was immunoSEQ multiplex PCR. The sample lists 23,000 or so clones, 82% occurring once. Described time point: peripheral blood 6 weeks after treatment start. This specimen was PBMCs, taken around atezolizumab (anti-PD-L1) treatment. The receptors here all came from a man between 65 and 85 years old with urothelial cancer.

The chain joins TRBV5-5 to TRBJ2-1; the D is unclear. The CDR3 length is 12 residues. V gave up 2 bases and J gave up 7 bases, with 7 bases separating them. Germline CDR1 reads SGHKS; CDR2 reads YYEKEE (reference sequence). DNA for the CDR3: TGTGCCAGCAGCTTATCACTTAATGAGCAGTTCTTC. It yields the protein CASSLSLNEQFF.

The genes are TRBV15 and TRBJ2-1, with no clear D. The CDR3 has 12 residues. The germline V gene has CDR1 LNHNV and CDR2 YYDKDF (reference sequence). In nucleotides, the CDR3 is TGTGCAGTGGGCTTAACCTACAATGAGCAGTTCTTC. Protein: CAVGLTYNEQFF.

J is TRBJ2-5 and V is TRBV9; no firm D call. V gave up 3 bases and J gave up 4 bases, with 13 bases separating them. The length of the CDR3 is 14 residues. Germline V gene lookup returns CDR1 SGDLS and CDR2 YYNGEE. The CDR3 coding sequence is TGTGCCAGCAGCGAAGCCGGTAGTGGAGAGACCCAGTACTTC. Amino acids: CASSEAGSGETQYF.

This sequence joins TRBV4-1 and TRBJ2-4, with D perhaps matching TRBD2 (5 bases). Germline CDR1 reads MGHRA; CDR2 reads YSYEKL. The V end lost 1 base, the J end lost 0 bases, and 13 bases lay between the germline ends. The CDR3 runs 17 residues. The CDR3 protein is CASSQGQSGLAKNIQYF. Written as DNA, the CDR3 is TGCGCCAGCAGCCAAGGGCAATCCGGACTAGCCAAAAACATTCAGTACTTC.

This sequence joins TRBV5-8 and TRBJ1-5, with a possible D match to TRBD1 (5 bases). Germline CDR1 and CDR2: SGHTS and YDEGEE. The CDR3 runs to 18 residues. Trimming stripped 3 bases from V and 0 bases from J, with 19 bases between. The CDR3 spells CASSSPPTEQDSNQPQHF. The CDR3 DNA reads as TGTGCCAGCAGCTCCCCCCCAACTGAACAGGATAGCAATCAGCCCCAGCATTTT.